A selection of T cell receptor beta chains follows, all from one sample in a study of cytomegalovirus exposure and HLA in healthy donors. Measured with immunoSEQ multiplex PCR; TCRdb has only the in-frame clones, and not every one. The profile shows around 120,000 clones, 50% to 65% of them singletons. The sequenced material came from PBMCs. These receptors were obtained from a man aged 25 to 40 in good health and CMV-seropositive. Each CDR3 is given with its conserved first and last residue. A D gene is named only where the DNA matches it firmly. Size tells how often a clone was seen (once, few, many) or the class of an expanded clone, and some rows leave it out.

V gene	J gene	D gene	clone size	CDR3 DNA	CDR3 protein
TRBV27	TRBJ1-2	.	.	TGTGCCAGCAGTTGGGCCGGGTCTGGAGGCTATGGCTACACCTTC	CASSWAGSGGYGYTF
TRBV6-6	TRBJ2-2	.	few	TGTGCCAGCAGCCTAATGGGGGCGCCGAACACCGGGGAGCTGTTTTTT	CASSLMGAPNTGELFF
TRBV6-6	TRBJ1-6	.	few	TGTGCCAGCAGAAGACCGGGGACCTATAATTCACCCCTCCACTTT	CASRRPGTYNSPLHF
TRBV27	TRBJ1-5	.	few	TGTGCCAGCAGTAGTACTTGGGGGGACCTTAATCAGCCCCAGCATTTT	CASSSTWGDLNQPQHF
TRBV10-3	TRBJ2-3	.	.	TGTGCCATCAGTGAGTCGGCTGATACGCAGTATTTT	CAISESADTQYF
TRBV6-1	TRBJ1-5	.	.	TGTGCCAGCAGTGAAGCGCTTATTAGGCAGGGAAATCAGCCCCAGCATTTT	CASSEALIRQGNQPQHF
TRBV20-1	TRBJ2-5	.	.	TGCAGTGCCCCGCGGGGAGAGACCCAGTACTTC	CSAPRGETQYF
TRBV18	TRBJ2-3	.	few	TGTGCCAGCTCACCATTAGCAGCTGATACGCAGTATTTT	CASSPLAADTQYF
TRBV11-3	TRBJ2-3	TRBD2	.	TGTGCCAGCAGCCGAAACGGTGCTAGCGGGGGCACAGATACGCAGTATTTT	CASSRNGASGGTDTQYF
TRBV6-5	TRBJ1-1	.	few	TGTGCCAGCAGTTACTCGATAGTCTACGGCACTGAAGCTTTCTTT	CASSYSIVYGTEAFF
TRBV5-1	TRBJ2-3	TRBD1	.	TGCGCCAGCAGCTTGGGACAGGGGGGCCCAGATACGCAGTATTTT	CASSLGQGGPDTQYF
TRBV7-9	TRBJ1-5	.	.	TGTGCCAGCAGCTTAGTCGATCAGCCCCAGCATTTT	CASSLVDQPQHF
TRBV5-5	TRBJ1-2	TRBD1	.	TGTGCCAGCAGCGGAATGGGGACAGGGGAAGGCTACACCTTC	CASSGMGTGEGYTF
TRBV30	TRBJ1-2	TRBD1	.	TGTGCCTGGAGGGGACAGGTAGATGGCTACACCTTC	CAWRGQVDGYTF
TRBV9	TRBJ2-7	.	few	TGTGCCAGCAGCGTAGCCGGCGGGGACCTTTACGAGCAGTACTTC	CASSVAGGDLYEQYF
TRBV19	TRBJ1-1	TRBD1	.	TGTGCCAGTAGCCAGGGGGCCACTGAAGCTTTCTTT	CASSQGATEAFF
TRBV6-5	TRBJ2-3	TRBD1	once	TGTGCCAGCAGTTACGCACAGGGGGCGGATACGCAGTATTTT	CASSYAQGADTQYF
TRBV7-9	TRBJ2-2	TRBD2	.	TGTGCCAGCAGCCCCCGGAGCGGGGGGGCGGGCACCGGGGAGCTGTTTTTT	CASSPRSGGAGTGELFF
TRBV9	TRBJ1-1	.	.	TGTGCCAGCAGCGTAGGGGAGGACTCTGAAGCTTTCTTT	CASSVGEDSEAFF
TRBV11-3	TRBJ2-7	TRBD1	once	TGTGCCAGCAGCTTGGGACAGGGGTCTGCCTACGAGCAGTACTTC	CASSLGQGSAYEQYF
TRBV27	TRBJ2-7	.	.	TGTGCCAGCAGAGGTCGGCTAGTACCCTACGAGCAGTACTTC	CASRGRLVPYEQYF
TRBV7-9	TRBJ1-1	.	.	TGTGCCAGCAGCAAGACCACAGCGAACACTGAAGCTTTCTTT	CASSKTTANTEAFF
TRBV5-4	TRBJ2-7	TRBD1	.	TGTGCCAGCAGCCTTGGGACAGGGGGGACCCTACGAGAGCAGTACTTC	CASSLGTGGTLREQYF
TRBV29-1	TRBJ2-1	TRBD2	few	TGCAGCGTTGCGGGGAGGGCCTACAATGAGCAGTTCTTC	CSVAGRAYNEQFF
TRBV7-9	TRBJ2-3	TRBD2	.	TGTGCCAGCACCAAACTAGCGGGGGAGGGCACAGATACGCAGTATTTT	CASTKLAGEGTDTQYF
TRBV7-9	TRBJ2-7	.	.	TGTGCCAGCAGCCCCGGGACTGTCCTCGAGCAGTACTTC	CASSPGTVLEQYF
TRBV19	TRBJ2-4	.	.	TGTGCCAGTAGTATACAGGGGCCCAAAAACATTCAGTACTTC	CASSIQGPKNIQYF
TRBV7-2	TRBJ2-5	TRBD2	.	TGTGCCAGCAGCCCGGGGGCGCTAGCGGGGGGGCGAGGAGAGACCCAGTACTTC	CASSPGALAGGRGETQYF